The 5 T cell receptor beta chains listed next were all sequenced from one sample in a study of T cell responses to AZD1222 COVID-19 vaccine. Libraries were prepared by immunoSEQ multiplex PCR; TCRdb keeps only in-frame clonotypes and omits some of them. The data hold roughly 120,000 clones, with over 75% observed a single time. Specimen: peripheral blood, collected on day 0 of MenACWY control vaccination. Source of these receptors: an adult in good health.

The chain joins TRBV12-5 to TRBJ2-5, with D possibly TRBD1 on 5 matching bases. V dropped 7 bases and J dropped 5 bases, with 26 bases sitting between them. Germline values: CDR1 LGHNT, CDR2 FRNRAP. The CDR3 length is 17 residues. This chain's CDR3 is CASAKHLGHTSWETQYF. Here the CDR3 DNA reads TGTGCTAGTGCCAAACATCTAGGACACACATCTTGGGAGACCCAGTACTTC.

The V and J genes are TRBV14 and TRBJ2-1; D may be TRBD1 (7 bases). The CDR3 sequence is 15 residues long. From germline, CDR1 is SGHDN and CDR2 FVKESK. V lost 6 bases and J 0 bases, leaving 12 bases between the germline ends. For the CDR3, the DNA is TGTGCCAGCAGAGGACAGGACTACTCCTACAATGAGCAGTTCTTC. This encodes CASRGQDYSYNEQFF.

V is TRBV28 and J is TRBJ2-4; 7 bases line up with TRBD1. The germline gives CDR1 MDHEN, CDR2 SYDVKM. Losses at the gene ends were 6 bases for V and 0 bases for J; bases not matched to a gene: 11. This CDR3 has 17 amino acids. CDR3 sequence reads: CASRDRIDGLAKNIQYF. Here the CDR3 DNA reads TGTGCCAGCAGGGACAGGATTGACGGATTAGCCAAAAACATTCAGTACTTC. Filled out from reference TRBV28 and TRBJ2-4, the complete variable domain reads DVKVTQSSRYLVKRTGEKVFLECVQDMDHENMFWYRQDPGLGLRLIYFSYDVKMKEKGDIPEGYSVSREKKERFSLILESASTNQTSMYLCASRDRIDGLAKNIQYFGAGTRLSVL.

The chain combines TRBV28 with TRBJ1-1, with a possible D match to TRBD1 (5 bases). Trimming took 8 bases from V and 5 from J, leaving 21 bases between them. Germline V gene data show CDR1 as MDHEN and CDR2 as SYDVKM. The CDR3 runs 15 residues. CDR3 in DNA: TGTGCCAGCGGGCGTGTGTCCGGGGGAGGGACTGAAGCTTTCTTT. Translating gives CASGRVSGGGTEAFF.

The chain is built from TRBV3-1 (or the pseudogene TRBV3-2) and TRBJ1-2; D ambiguous. Germline-derived CDR1 and CDR2 are LGHDT and YNNKEL (reference sequence). Trimming left V 0 bases short and J 3 bases short, with 11 bases between. The CDR3 extends over 15 amino acids. CDR3 residues: CASSQDRGVDYGYTF. The CDR3 nucleotides are TGTGCCAGCAGCCAAGATCGGGGAGTGGACTATGGCTACACCTTC.